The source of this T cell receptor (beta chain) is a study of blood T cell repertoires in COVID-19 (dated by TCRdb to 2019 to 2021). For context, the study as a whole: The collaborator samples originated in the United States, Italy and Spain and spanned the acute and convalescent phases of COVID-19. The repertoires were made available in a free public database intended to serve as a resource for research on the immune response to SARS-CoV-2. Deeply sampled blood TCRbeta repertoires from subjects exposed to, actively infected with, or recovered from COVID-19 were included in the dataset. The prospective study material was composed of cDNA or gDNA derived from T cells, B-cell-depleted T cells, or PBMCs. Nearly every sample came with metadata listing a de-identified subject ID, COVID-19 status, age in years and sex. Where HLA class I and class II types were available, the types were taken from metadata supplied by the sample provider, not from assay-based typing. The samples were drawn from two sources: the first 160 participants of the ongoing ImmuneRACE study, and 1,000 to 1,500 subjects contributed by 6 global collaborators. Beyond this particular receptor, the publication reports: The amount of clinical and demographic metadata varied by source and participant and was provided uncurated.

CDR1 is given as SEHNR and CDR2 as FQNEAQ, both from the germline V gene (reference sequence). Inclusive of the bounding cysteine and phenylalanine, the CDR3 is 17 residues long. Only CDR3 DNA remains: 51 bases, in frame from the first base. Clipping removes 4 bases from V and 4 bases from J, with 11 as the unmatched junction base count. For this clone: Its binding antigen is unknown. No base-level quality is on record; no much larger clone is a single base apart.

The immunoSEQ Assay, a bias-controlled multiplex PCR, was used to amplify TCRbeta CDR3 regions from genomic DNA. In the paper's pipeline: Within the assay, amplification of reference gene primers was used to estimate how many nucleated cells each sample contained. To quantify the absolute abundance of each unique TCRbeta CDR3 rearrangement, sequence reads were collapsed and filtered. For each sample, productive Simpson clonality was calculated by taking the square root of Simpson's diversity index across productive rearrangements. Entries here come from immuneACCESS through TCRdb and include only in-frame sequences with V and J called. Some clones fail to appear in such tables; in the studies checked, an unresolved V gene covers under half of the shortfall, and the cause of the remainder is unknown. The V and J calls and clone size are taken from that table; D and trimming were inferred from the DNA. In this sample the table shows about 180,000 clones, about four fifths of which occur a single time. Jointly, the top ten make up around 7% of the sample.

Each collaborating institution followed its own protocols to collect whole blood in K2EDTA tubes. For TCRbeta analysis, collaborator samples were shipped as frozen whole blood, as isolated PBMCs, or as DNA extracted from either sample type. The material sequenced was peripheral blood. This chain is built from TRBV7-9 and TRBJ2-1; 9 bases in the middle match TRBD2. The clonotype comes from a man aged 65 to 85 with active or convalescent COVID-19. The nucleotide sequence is TGTGCCAGCAGCTCGTTTAGCGGGAGCCTACTTTACAATGAGCAGTTCTTC. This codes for CASSSFSGSLLYNEQFF.